This is a list of T cell receptor beta chains from one sample in a study of shared clonotypes between healthy human individuals. Method: immunoSEQ multiplex PCR; TCRdb's copy keeps in-frame clones and lacks some. The sample yields approximately 1.9 million clones, around 93% seen once. Sequencing was performed on naive CD8+ T cells from PBMCs. Source of these receptors: a young man in good health. Some clones in this sample may be carry-over from other donors' samples. Both conserved end residues are part of each CDR3. D genes are given only for firm matches. Expanded clones are given a class, and other clones once, few, many or no size at all.

CDR3nt	CDR3aa	v_gene	j_gene	abundance	d_gene
TGCGCCAGCAGCTTGGAGGGACGGTTGGGAAGCTCCTACAATGAGCAGTTCTTC	CASSLEGRLGSSYNEQFF	TRBV5-1	TRBJ2-1	NA	NA
TGTGCCAGCTTCGGTAACGACAGGGCGCAAACTAATGAAAAACTGTTTTTT	CASFGNDRAQTNEKLFF	TRBV2	TRBJ1-4	NA	TRBD1
TGCAGCGTTCCAGGGGACCATGGCTACACCTTC	CSVPGDHGYTF	TRBV29-1	TRBJ1-2	once	NA
TGCGCCAGCAGCTTAAGCCTAGCGGCGAACACCGGGGAGCTGTTTTTT	CASSLSLAANTGELFF	TRBV5-1	TRBJ2-2	NA	TRBD2
TGTGCCAGCAGAACAGGGGAGTACCCTGACATTCAGTACTTC	CASRTGEYPDIQYF	TRBV27	TRBJ2-4	NA	TRBD1
TGTGCCAGCAGCCCAGGTAATCAGCCCCAGCATTTT	CASSPGNQPQHF	TRBV5-8	TRBJ1-5	NA	NA
TGTGCCAGCATGGGAACAGACCTCCAAGAGACCCAGTACTTC	CASMGTDLQETQYF	TRBV2	TRBJ2-5	NA	NA
TGTGCCAGTAGTGTAGACAGGGAGGGCGACTATGGCTACACCTTC	CASSVDREGDYGYTF	TRBV19	TRBJ1-2	NA	TRBD1
TGTGCCAGTAGTACCCGCATAGCGGGAGGGCCGCTGAATGAGCAGTTCTTC	CASSTRIAGGPLNEQFF	TRBV19	TRBJ2-1	NA	TRBD2
TGTGCCATCAGTGAGTCGATGACTAGCGGGAGACATGAGCAGTTCTTC	CAISESMTSGRHEQFF	TRBV10-3	TRBJ2-1	NA	TRBD2
TGTGCCAGCAGCTCCGGGACCGGCGTTGTCGAGCAGTACTTC	CASSSGTGVVEQYF	TRBV5-6	TRBJ2-7	NA	NA
TGTGCCACCAGCAGGACGACTTGGCGGGAGGATTATGAGACCCAGTACTTC	CATSRTTWREDYETQYF	TRBV15	TRBJ2-5	NA	TRBD2
TGTGCCAGCAGCTTAGTAGGGGGGATTCGCCCTGAAGCTTTCTTT	CASSLVGGIRPEAFF	TRBV7-9	TRBJ1-1	NA	NA
TGTGCCAGCAGCGGGGAAGGGACAAACCAAGAGACCCAGTACTTC	CASSGEGTNQETQYF	TRBV9	TRBJ2-5	NA	NA
TGTGCCAGCAAGGAGGGGGGCAATCAGCCCCAGCATTTT	CASKEGGNQPQHF	TRBV28	TRBJ1-5	NA	NA
TGTGCCAGCAGATGGGGGGTTAGGGCCTACGAGCAGTACTTC	CASRWGVRAYEQYF	TRBV28	TRBJ2-7	NA	NA
TGCGCCAGCAGCCCCTCACTAGCGGGAGTTGAGGGAAATGAGCAGTTCTTC	CASSPSLAGVEGNEQFF	TRBV4-3	TRBJ2-1	NA	TRBD2
TGTGCCAGTAGTATAAGGCAGGGGGGCAATCAGCCCCAGCATTTT	CASSIRQGGNQPQHF	TRBV19	TRBJ1-5	NA	TRBD1
TGTGCCAGCAGCGGAGAGACAGGCCCGGACTATGGCTACACCTTC	CASSGETGPDYGYTF	TRBV9	TRBJ1-2	NA	NA
TGTGCCAGCAGTGACAGCCTCGGGATTCTGAATTCACCCCTCCACTTT	CASSDSLGILNSPLHF	TRBV25-1	TRBJ1-6	NA	NA
TGTGCCTGGAGAAATAGACTGTCCTACGAGCAGTACTTC	CAWRNRLSYEQYF	TRBV30	TRBJ2-7	once	NA
TGTGCCAGCAGCCCGGACAGGTTGAATTACGAGCAGTACTTC	CASSPDRLNYEQYF	TRBV9	TRBJ2-7	once	TRBD1
TGTGCCAGCAGTTTATCACTAGCGGGATCTTACAATGAGCAGTTCTTC	CASSLSLAGSYNEQFF	TRBV27	TRBJ2-1	NA	TRBD2
TGTGCCAGCAGTTACGGACAAGTCTACGAGCAGTACTTC	CASSYGQVYEQYF	TRBV6-5	TRBJ2-7	NA	NA
TGTGCCAGCTCAATCGAAGCTGAAGCTTTCTTT	CASSIEAEAFF	TRBV6-6	TRBJ1-1	NA	NA
TGCGCCAGCAGCTTGGCCTTATGGGACTCGGGCGTCCAAGAGACCCAGTACTTC	CASSLALWDSGVQETQYF	TRBV5-1	TRBJ2-5	NA	NA
TGTGCCAGCAGCTTAGTTAGCAGCCTTGGACAACCCTACGAGCAGTACTTC	CASSLVSSLGQPYEQYF	TRBV7-2	TRBJ2-7	NA	NA
TGTGCCACCAGTTGGGGGGGGGCCAACCAGCCCCAGCATTTT	CATSWGGANQPQHF	TRBV27	TRBJ1-5	NA	NA